This entry lists 16 T cell receptor beta chains sequenced from one sample in a study of shared clonotypes between healthy human individuals. Some clones are missing from TCRdb's copy, which holds only in-frame ones; the method was immunoSEQ multiplex PCR. Seen here are more than 1,200,000 clones, approximately 98.5% observed once, and the top ten hold 0.36%. Material for sequencing was naive CD4+ T cells sorted from blood. The subset denotes: CD45RA+ positively selected. Source of these receptors: a man aged 25-40 years in good health.

This rearrangement joins TRBV27 to TRBJ2-7; 10 bases fit TRBD1. Germline V gene data show CDR1 as MNHEY and CDR2 as SMNVEV (reference sequence). CDR3 length: 13 amino acids. The V segment lost 6 bases and the J segment 7 bases; nucleotides outside the gene matches: 6. The CDR3 DNA reads as TGTGCCAGCAGAAGGACAGGGGGTGTTGAGCAGTACTTC. Translating gives CASRRTGGVEQYF.

The rearrangement joins TRBV19 to TRBJ2-5; TRBD1 might be the D (6 bases). V shed 5 bases and J shed 5 bases, with 15 bases lying between them. CDR1 is LNHDA and CDR2 is SQIVND in the germline V gene (reference sequence). This CDR3 spans 14 amino acids. CDR3 in DNA: TGTGCCAGTAGTTCAGGGGTATTAGCGGAGACCCAGTACTTC. This gives the protein CASSSGVLAETQYF.

This chain connects TRBV27 to TRBJ1-1, with D perhaps TRBD1 (5 bases). The CDR3 consists of 14 residues. The V end lost 6 bases, the J end lost 4 bases, and 15 bases lay between the germline ends. Germline V CDR1 and CDR2: MNHEY, SMNVEV (reference sequence). The CDR3 bases are TGTGCCAGCAGATTTCATGCCGGGGGCACTGAAGCTTTCTTT. Translating it yields CASRFHAGGTEAFF.

The chain joins TRBV9 to TRBJ2-4, with 12 bases that match TRBD2. V lost 3 bases to trimming and J lost 0 bases; unmatched junction nucleotides: 13. From germline, CDR1 is SGDLS and CDR2 YYNGEE. CDR3 length: 20 amino acids. CDR3 sequence: CASSAFLLAGGRKAKNIQYF. As DNA, the CDR3 is TGTGCCAGCAGCGCATTCCTGCTAGCGGGAGGGCGTAAAGCCAAAAACATTCAGTACTTC.

As to this clone: This same CDR3 is encoded by further DNA sequences in the sample. The chain links TRBV7-2 to TRBJ1-5; no definite D call. Trimming removed 5 bases at V and 4 bases at J, with 12 bases between. Germline lookup yields CDR1 SGHTA and CDR2 FQGNSA. The CDR3 sequence is 14 residues long. For the CDR3, the DNA is TGTGCCAGCAGCCTGGGATCGGGTAATCAGCCCCAGCATTTT. It yields the protein CASSLGSGNQPQHF.

This chain joins TRBV28 and TRBJ1-1; D gene uncertain. The CDR3 runs to 17 residues. Per the germline V gene, CDR1 is MDHEN and CDR2 is SYDVKM. Trimming took off 5 bases at V and 5 bases at J, with 24 bases between the two ends. Written as DNA, the CDR3 is TGTGCCAGCAGTCCCGTTAGGAATCCTACCTTAAGGACTGAAGCTTTCTTT. This gives the protein CASSPVRNPTLRTEAFF.

The V call is TRBV5-4, the J call TRBJ2-6; 10 bases agree with TRBD1. This CDR3 is built from 17 residues. Trimming cost V 4 bases and J 4 bases; bases outside gene matches: 8. Germline CDR1 reads SGHNT; CDR2 reads YYREEE (reference sequence). The CDR3 coding sequence is TGTGCCAGCAGCCCGGGACAGGGGCGGTCGGGGGCCAACGTCCTGACTTTC. As protein: CASSPGQGRSGANVLTF.

The chain recombines TRBV5-6 with TRBJ2-3; D unclear. Per germline, CDR1 SGHDT and CDR2 YYEEEE. Trimming pared 0 bases from V and 4 bases from J, leaving 9 bases between. This CDR3 is built from 14 residues. The CDR3 nucleotides are TGTGCCAGCAGCTTGGTTAGTACACCAGATACGCAGTATTTT. Amino acid sequence: CASSLVSTPDTQYF.

The chain carries TRBV2 and TRBJ2-2; no definite D call. Germline CDR1 and CDR2: SNHLY and FYNNEI. The germline V and J ends were trimmed by 6 bases and 0 bases, with 5 bases remaining between them. The CDR3 totals 13 residues. The CDR3 loop is CASRRTNTGELFF. The DNA for the CDR3 is TGTGCCAGCAGAAGAACGAACACCGGGGAGCTGTTTTTT.

To note about this clone: This sample includes further DNA sequences coding for the same CDR3. CDR3 nucleotide sequence: TGTGCCAGCAGCTCACTAGCGGGAGGAGGTGAGCAGTACTTC. As protein: CASSSLAGGGEQYF. V and J are TRBV7-2 and TRBJ2-7; TRBD2 matches at 12 bases. Germline V gene sequence: CDR1 SGHTA, CDR2 FQGNSA. This CDR3 contains 14 residues. Trimming removed 4 bases from V and 7 bases from J; junction bases left unmatched: 5.

V gene TRBV5-1 combines with J gene TRBJ1-3, with D possibly being TRBD1 (5 bases). V was trimmed by 3 bases and J by 3 bases, leaving 25 bases between them. CDR3 length equals 19 residues. The germline V gene has CDR1 SGHRS and CDR2 YFSETQ. The CDR3 nucleotides read TGCGCCAGCAGCTGGATCGTTACGTCGGACAACGAAGTTGGAAACACCATATATTTT. This encodes CASSWIVTSDNEVGNTIYF.

This clone was counted a single time. This sequence joins TRBV28 and TRBJ2-7; a weak D match, TRBD2 (6 bases). Germline V gives CDR1 MDHEN, CDR2 SYDVKM. The CDR3 is made up of 16 amino acids. V was pared by 3 bases and J by 0 bases, with 15 bases between. CDR3 DNA: TGTGCCAGCAGTTTGTTGACGATAGCGGACTCCTACGAGCAGTACTTC. It encodes CASSLLTIADSYEQYF.

The rearrangement joins TRBV5-4 to TRBJ2-3; D gene ambiguous. This CDR3 spans 14 amino acids. Germline CDR1 is SGHNT and CDR2 is YYREEE (reference sequence). V lost 0 bases to trimming and J lost 1 base, with 6 bases between them. The CDR3 sequence: CASSLVPRTDTQYF. The CDR3 nucleotides are TGTGCCAGCAGCTTGGTTCCCCGCACAGATACGCAGTATTTT.

The chain recombines TRBV27 with TRBJ1-2; D remains ambiguous. Germline V gives CDR1 MNHEY, CDR2 SMNVEV (reference sequence). The CDR3 has 14 residues. V lost 3 bases to trimming and J lost 3 bases, with 11 bases between them. The CDR3 sequence is CASSFGVGDYGYTF. The CDR3 DNA reads TGTGCCAGCAGTTTCGGGGTAGGTGACTATGGCTACACCTTC.

V gene TRBV28 combines with J gene TRBJ2-1; 7 bases match TRBD2. The CDR3 loop spans 16 amino acids. V dropped 8 bases and J dropped 8; count of bases not matched to a gene: 18. From germline, CDR1 is MDHEN and CDR2 SYDVKM. CDR3 DNA: TGTGCCAGCGGGGGGGGGAGCCTAGCGGTTAGCGATGAGCAGTTCTTC. Its protein is CASGGGSLAVSDEQFF.

The chain uses TRBV15 and TRBJ2-1; D might be TRBD1 or TRBD2, each matching 5 bases. Germline assignment: CDR1 LNHNV and CDR2 YYDKDF (reference sequence). CDR3 size: 12 residues. V lost 0 bases and J lost 13, with 10 bases in between. CDR3 in amino acids: CATSRDFGTQFF. The CDR3 region has the DNA TGTGCCACCAGCAGAGATTTCGGGACCCAGTTCTTC.